The present T cell receptor (beta chain) was sequenced within a study of naive and memory T cell subsets. Findings and limits, study-wide: Both skin biopsy types reportedly yielded TCRs, tuberculin sites far more.

Amplification of ligated cDNA took four PCR rounds with SP2 and nested alpha and beta constant primers. Using its own MiXCR run on the UMI-ligation and nested PCR reads, TCRdb lists one record per CDR3 protein. The sample lists 25,000 to 35,000 distinct CDR3 sequences; about 6.7% were seen once. Treatment denoted: skin biopsy from PPD injection site in Mantoux-positive individual. A UMI-containing oligonucleotide was joined by 3' ligation to the TCR cDNA template. Cells were not sorted; total RNA input targeted about 1 to 1000 ng. V was shortened by 1 base and J by 7 bases, with 17 bases between the two germline ends. Germline CDR1 and CDR2: SGHRS and YFSETQ. The CDR3 has 16 residues. Remarks on this clonotype: Its antigen is currently unknown.

The rearrangement joins TRBV5-1 to TRBJ1-4; perhaps TRBD1 as D (5 bases). The specimen comprised skin, sampled from a tuberculin skin test site. This sequence was found in an adult in good health. This chain's CDR3 is CASSLSFRQSTEKLFF. CDR3 coding DNA: TGCGCCAGCAGCTTGTCTTTCCGACAGTCGACTGAAAAACTGTTTTTT.